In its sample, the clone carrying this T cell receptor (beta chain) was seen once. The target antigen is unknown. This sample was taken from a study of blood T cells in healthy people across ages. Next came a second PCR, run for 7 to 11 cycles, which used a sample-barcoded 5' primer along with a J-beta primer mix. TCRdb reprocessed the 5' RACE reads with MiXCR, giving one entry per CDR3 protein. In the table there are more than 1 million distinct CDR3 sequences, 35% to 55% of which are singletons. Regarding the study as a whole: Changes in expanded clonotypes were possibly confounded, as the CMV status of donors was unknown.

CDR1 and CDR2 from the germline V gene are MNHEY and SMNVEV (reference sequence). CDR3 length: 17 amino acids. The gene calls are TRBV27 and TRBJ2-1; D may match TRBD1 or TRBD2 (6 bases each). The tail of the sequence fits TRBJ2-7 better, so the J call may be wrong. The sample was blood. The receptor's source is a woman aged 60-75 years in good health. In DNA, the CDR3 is TGTGCCAGCAGTCCAAAACGAGGGGGGCGCTCCTACAATGAGCAGTACTTC. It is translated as CASSPKRGGRSYNEQYF.